The TCR beta chain under discussion was sequenced for a study of siplizumab effects on memory and regulatory T cells. V dropped 4 bases and J dropped 0 bases, with 13 bases sitting between them. This CDR3 contains 15 residues. CDR1 is MNHNY, CDR2 SVGAGI, per germline (reference sequence). Overall study results and limits: There appeared to be greater diversity in naive T cells than in memory cells, and naive T cells seemed major contributors to the alloresponse. Reactions containing siplizumab showed mappable alloreactive CD4+ clones averaging 68.8% Treg-derived, versus 25% to 30% in controls.

TCR templates numbering approximately 94,000 were assayed per sample. TCRdb's table, derived via immunoSEQ multiplex PCR, lists solely in-frame clones and lacks some. The profile covers 75,000 to 100,000 clones, with 85% to 95% appearing a single time and 1.3% taken by the ten largest. A note on this clone: Antigen: not known.

This chain links TRBV6-6 with TRBJ2-7, with a possible D match to TRBD2 (5 bases). This TCR was recovered from a human donor in good health. Material for sequencing was non-Treg CD4+ T cells sorted from blood. CDR3 sequence reads: CASSSPDTSSYEQYF. The DNA of the CDR3 is TGTGCCAGCAGTTCCCCCGACACTAGCTCCTACGAGCAGTACTTC.